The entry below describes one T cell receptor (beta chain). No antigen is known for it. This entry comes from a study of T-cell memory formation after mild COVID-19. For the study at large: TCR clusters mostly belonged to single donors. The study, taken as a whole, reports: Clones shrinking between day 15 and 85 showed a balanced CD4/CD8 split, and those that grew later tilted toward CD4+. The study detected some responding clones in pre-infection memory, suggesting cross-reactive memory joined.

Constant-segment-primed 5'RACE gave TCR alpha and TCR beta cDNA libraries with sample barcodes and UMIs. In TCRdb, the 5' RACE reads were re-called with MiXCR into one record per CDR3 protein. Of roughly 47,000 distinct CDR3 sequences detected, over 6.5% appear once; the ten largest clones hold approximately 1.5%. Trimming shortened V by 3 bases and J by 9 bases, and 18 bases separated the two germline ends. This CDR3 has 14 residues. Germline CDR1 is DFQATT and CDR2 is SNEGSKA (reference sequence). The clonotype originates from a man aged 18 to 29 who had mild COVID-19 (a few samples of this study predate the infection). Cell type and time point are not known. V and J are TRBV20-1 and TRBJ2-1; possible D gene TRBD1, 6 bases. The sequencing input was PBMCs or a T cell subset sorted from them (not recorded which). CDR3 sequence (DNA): TGCAGTGCTAGCCCTACCTCCCTAGGGGGTGAGCAGTTCTTC. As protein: CSASPTSLGGEQFF.